This TCR beta chain comes out of a study of shared clonotypes between healthy human individuals. General study results and limits: Enrolling few donors narrowed the genetic and exposure-history diversity that was represented.

Both subsets, CD45RA+ naive and CD45RA-negative memory, were split from the CD4+ cells. Remarks on this clone: Its antigen is unidentified.

Samples underwent the assay at deep level. An even split of each subset's genomic DNA across several immunoSEQ plates was performed. Libraries were prepared by immunoSEQ multiplex PCR; TCRdb keeps only in-frame clonotypes and omits some of them. This sample has approximately 2.5 million clones; more than 85% occur once, and the top ten carry 0.36%. Sequenced material: naive CD4+ T cells from PBMCs. Stated subset: CD45RA+ positively selected. This clonotype was sampled from a man between 18 and 35 years old in good health. Some clones in this sample may be carry-over from other donors' samples.

CDR3: CASSLLLAEQETQYF. The CDR3 DNA reads TGCGCCAGCAGCTTGCTGCTAGCGGAACAAGAGACCCAGTACTTC. V gene TRBV5-1 combines with J gene TRBJ2-5; 7 nucleotides agree with TRBD2. V shed 1 base, J shed 2 bases, and the junction held 5 bases outside the gene matches. This CDR3 region has 15 residues. Germline assignment: CDR1 SGHRS and CDR2 YFSETQ.